The subject of this entry is one TCR beta chain. CDR3 length: 16 amino acids. The V segment lost 2 bases and the J segment 4 bases; nucleotides outside the gene matches: 8. Germline loops: CDR1 SGHVS, CDR2 FQNEAQ. This entry belongs to a study of siplizumab effects on memory and regulatory T cells. Here immunoSEQ multiplex PCR was the method, and the copy in TCRdb shows in-frame clones only, minus some. Of about 110,000 clones in the sample, around 90% were seen once. The sample consisted of CD4+ T cells sorted from blood. This rearrangement joins TRBV7-8 to TRBJ2-1; 7 nucleotides line up with TRBD1. This sequence originates from a human donor in good health. The CDR3 region has the DNA TGTGCCAGCAGCTTACCCCTGCGACAGGGATACAATGAGCAGTTCTTC. It translates to CASSLPLRQGYNEQFF.